This T cell receptor beta chain was documented in a study of CD8 T cells in Susac syndrome. The authors reverse transcribed roughly 0.5 to 1 ug RNA with random hexamers. TCRdb used MiXCR to reprocess the immunoSEQ multiplex PCR reads, holding one entry per CDR3 protein. The sample gives some 150,000 distinct CDR3 sequences, nearly 97% of which show up once; 0.15% is in the top ten. V dropped 0 bases and J dropped 3 bases, with 18 bases sitting between them. CDR3 length: 17 residues. Germline CDR1 MNHEY, CDR2 SVGAGI. This chain links TRBV6-5 with TRBJ2-7; D remains unclear. This receptor was taken from a human donor with multiple sclerosis. The sequencing input was CD8+ T cells from PBMCs. The chain's CDR3 is CASSYSAPGQVGYEQYF. The CDR3 DNA follows: TGTGCCAGCAGTTACTCTGCCCCCGGGCAGGTGGGCTACGAGCAGTACTTC.